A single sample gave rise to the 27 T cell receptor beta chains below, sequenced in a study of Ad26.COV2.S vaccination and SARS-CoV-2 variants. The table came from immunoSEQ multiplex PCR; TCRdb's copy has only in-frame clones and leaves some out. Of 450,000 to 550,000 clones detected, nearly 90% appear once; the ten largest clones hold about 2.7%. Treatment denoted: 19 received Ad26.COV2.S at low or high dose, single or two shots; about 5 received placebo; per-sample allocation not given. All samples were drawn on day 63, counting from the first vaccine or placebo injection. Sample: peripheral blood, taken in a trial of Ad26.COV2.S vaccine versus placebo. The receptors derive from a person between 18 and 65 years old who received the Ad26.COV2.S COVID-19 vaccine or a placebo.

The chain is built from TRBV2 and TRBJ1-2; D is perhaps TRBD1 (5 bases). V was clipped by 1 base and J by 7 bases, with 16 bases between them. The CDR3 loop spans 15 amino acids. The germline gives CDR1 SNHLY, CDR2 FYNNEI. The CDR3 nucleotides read TGTGCCAGCAGTGAAGAAGGGTCAGGGAGAGGTGGCTACACCTTC. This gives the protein CASSEEGSGRGGYTF.

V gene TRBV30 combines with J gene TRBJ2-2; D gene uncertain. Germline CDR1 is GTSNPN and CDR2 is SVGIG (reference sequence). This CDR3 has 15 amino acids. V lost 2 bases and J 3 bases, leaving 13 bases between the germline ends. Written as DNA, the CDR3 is TGTGCCTGGAGTCCCCACTCACAGTACACCGGGGAGCTGTTTTTT. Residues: CAWSPHSQYTGELFF. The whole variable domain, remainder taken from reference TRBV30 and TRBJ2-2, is SQTIHQWPATLVQPVGSPLSLECTVEGTSNPNLYWYRQAAGRGLQLLFYSVGIGQISSEVPQNLSASRPQDRQFILSSKKLLLSDSGFYLCAWSPHSQYTGELFFGEGSRLTVL.

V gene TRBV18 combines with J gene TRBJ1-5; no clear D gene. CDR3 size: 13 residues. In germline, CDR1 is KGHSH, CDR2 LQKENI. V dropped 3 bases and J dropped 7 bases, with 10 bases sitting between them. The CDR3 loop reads CASSPQGEQPQHF. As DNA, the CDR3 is TGTGCCAGCTCACCTCAAGGAGAACAGCCCCAGCATTTT.

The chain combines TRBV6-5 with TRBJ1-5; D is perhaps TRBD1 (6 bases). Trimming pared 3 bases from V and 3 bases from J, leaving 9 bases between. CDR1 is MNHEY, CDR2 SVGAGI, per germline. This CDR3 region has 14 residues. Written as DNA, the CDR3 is TGTGCCAGCAGTTATAGGGGGAACAATCAGCCCCAGCATTTT. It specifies CASSYRGNNQPQHF.

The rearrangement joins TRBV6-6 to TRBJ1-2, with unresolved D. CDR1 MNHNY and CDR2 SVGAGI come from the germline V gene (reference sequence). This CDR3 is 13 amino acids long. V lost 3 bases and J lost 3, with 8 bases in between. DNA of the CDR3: TGTGCCAGCAGTTATACCGCGGACTATGGCTACACCTTC. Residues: CASSYTADYGYTF.

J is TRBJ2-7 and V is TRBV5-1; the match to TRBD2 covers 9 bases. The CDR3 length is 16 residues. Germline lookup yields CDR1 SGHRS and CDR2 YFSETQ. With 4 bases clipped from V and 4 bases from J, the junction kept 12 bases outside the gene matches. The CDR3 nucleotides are TGCGCCAGCAGCCGAGCGGGAGGAAGTCTGCCTTACGAGCAGTACGTC. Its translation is CASSRAGGSLPYEQYV.

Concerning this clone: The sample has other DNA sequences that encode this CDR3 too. CDR3 amino acids: CASRRDSNQPQHF. In DNA, the CDR3 is TGCGCCAGCAGGAGGGATAGCAATCAGCCCCAGCATTTT. The chain links TRBV5-1 to TRBJ1-5; D gene unclear. The V gene's germline CDR1 is SGHRS and CDR2 YFSETQ. This CDR3 comprises 13 residues. The V and J ends lost 5 bases and 0 bases respectively, with 6 bases between them. Full variable domain (missing parts from reference TRBV5-1 and TRBJ1-5): KAGVTQTPRYLIKTRGQQVTLSCSPISGHRSVSWYQQTPGQGLQFLFEYFSETQRNKGNFPGRFSGRQFSNSRSEMNVSTLELGDSALYLCASRRDSNQPQHFGDGTRLSIL.

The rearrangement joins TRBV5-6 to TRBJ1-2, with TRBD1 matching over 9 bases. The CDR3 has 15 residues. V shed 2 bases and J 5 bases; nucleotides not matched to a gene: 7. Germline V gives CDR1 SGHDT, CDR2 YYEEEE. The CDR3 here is CASSLVTGGLYGYTF. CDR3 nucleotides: TGTGCCAGCAGCTTAGTCACAGGGGGCCTGTATGGCTACACCTTC.

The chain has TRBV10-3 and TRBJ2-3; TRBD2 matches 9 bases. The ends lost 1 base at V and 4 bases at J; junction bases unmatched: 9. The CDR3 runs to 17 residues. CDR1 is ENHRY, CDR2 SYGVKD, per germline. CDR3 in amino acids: CAISEFPSGVGADTQYF. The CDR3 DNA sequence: TGTGCCATCAGTGAGTTTCCTAGCGGGGTAGGCGCAGATACGCAGTATTTT.

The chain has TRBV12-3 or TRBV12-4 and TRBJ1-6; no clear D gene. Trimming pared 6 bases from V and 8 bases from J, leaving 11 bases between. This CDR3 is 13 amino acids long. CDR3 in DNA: TGTGCCAGCAGGGGCCGTTGGGATTCACCCCTCCACTTT. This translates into CASRGRWDSPLHF.

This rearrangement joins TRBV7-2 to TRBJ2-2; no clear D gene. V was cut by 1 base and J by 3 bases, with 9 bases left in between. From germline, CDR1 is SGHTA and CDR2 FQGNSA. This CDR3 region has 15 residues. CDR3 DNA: TGTGCCAGCAGCTTAGGACTGGAAGACACCGGGGAGCTGTTTTTT. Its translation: CASSLGLEDTGELFF.

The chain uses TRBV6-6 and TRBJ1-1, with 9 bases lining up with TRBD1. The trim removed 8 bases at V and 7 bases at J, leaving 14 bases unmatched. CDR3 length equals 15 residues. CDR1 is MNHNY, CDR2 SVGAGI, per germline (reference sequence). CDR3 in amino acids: CASARTGTGLLEAFF. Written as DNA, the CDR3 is TGTGCCAGCGCCAGAACCGGGACAGGGCTTCTTGAAGCTTTCTTT.

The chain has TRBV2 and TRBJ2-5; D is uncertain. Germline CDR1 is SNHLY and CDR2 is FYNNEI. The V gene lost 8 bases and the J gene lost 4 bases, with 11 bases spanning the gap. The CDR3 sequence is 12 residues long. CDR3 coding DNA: TGTGCCAGCCGCGGCCCGGGAGAGACCCAGTACTTC. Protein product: CASRGPGETQYF.

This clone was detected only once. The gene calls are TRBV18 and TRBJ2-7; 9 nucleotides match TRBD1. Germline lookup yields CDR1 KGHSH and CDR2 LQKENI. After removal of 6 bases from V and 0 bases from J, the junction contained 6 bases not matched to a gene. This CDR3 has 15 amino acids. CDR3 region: CASSPGTGFSYEQYF. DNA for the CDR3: TGTGCCAGCTCCCCCGGGACAGGGTTCTCCTACGAGCAGTACTTC.

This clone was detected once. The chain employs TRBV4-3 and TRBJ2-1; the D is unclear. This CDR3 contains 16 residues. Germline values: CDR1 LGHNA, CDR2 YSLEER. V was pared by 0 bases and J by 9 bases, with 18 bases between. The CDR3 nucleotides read TGCGCCAGCAGCCAAGAGGCCCCCTTTAGGGCCATTGAGCAGTTCTTC. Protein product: CASSQEAPFRAIEQFF.

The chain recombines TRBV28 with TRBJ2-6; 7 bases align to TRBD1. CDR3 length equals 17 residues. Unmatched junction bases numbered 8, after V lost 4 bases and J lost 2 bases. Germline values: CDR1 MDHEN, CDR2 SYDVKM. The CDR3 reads CASSSPGQSPGANVLTF. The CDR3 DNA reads TGTGCCAGCAGTTCGCCGGGACAGAGCCCTGGGGCCAACGTCCTGACTTTC.

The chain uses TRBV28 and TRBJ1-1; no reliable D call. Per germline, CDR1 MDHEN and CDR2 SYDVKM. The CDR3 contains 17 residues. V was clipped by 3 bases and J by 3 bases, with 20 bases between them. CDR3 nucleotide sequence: TGTGCCAGCAGTTTGAGTCAGCGGGCCCACTGGTACACTGAAGCTTTCTTT. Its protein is CASSLSQRAHWYTEAFF.

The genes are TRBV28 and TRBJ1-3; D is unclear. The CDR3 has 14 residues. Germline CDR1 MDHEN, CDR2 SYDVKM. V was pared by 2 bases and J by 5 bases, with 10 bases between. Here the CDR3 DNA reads TGTGCCAGCAGTTTAGTCCGAGGGAGAAACACCATATATTTT. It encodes CASSLVRGRNTIYF.

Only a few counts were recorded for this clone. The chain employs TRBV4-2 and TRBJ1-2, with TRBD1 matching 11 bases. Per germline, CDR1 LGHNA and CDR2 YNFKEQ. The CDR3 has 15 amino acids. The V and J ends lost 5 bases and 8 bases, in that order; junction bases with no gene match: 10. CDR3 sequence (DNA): TGTGCCAGCAGCACGGGACAGGGGGTTCTGGGCGGCTACACCTTC. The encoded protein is CASSTGQGVLGGYTF.

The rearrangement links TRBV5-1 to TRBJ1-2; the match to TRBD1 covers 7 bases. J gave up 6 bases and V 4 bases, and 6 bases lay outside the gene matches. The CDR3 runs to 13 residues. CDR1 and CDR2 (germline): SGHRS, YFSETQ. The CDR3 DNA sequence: TGCGCCAGCAGCCCGGGACAGACGCATGGCTACACCTTC. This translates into CASSPGQTHGYTF. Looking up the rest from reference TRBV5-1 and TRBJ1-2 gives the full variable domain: KAGVTQTPRYLIKTRGQQVTLSCSPISGHRSVSWYQQTPGQGLQFLFEYFSETQRNKGNFPGRFSGRQFSNSRSEMNVSTLELGDSALYLCASSPGQTHGYTFGSGTRLTVV.

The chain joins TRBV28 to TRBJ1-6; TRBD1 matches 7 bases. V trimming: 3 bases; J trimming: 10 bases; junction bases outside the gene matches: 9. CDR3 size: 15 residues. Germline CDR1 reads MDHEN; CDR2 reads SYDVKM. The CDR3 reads CASSFPNRGGSPLHF. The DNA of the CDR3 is TGTGCCAGCAGTTTCCCTAACAGGGGAGGGTCACCCCTCCACTTT.

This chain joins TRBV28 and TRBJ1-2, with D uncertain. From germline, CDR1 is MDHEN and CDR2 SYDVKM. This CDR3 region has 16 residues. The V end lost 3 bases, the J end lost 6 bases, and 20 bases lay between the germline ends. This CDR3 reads CASSLGGLGWFNGYTF. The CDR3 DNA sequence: TGTGCCAGCAGTTTGGGAGGTTTGGGTTGGTTCAATGGCTACACCTTC.

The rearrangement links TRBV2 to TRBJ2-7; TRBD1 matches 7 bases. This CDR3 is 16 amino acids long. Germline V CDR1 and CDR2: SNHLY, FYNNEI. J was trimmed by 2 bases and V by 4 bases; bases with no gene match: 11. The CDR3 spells CASSVIAPGQPYEQYV. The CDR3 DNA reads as TGTGCCAGCAGTGTTATAGCACCGGGACAGCCCTACGAGCAGTACGTC.

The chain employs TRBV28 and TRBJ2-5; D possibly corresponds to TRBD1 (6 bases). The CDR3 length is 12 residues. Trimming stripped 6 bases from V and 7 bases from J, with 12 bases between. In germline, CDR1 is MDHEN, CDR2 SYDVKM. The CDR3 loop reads CASSTDRLTQYF. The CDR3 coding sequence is TGTGCCAGCAGCACGGACAGACTGACCCAGTACTTC.

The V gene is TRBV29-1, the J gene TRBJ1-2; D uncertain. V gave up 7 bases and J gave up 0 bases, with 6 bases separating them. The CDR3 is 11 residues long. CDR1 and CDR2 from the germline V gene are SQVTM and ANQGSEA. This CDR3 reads CSATANYGYTF. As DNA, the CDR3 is TGCAGCGCCACAGCTAACTATGGCTACACCTTC.

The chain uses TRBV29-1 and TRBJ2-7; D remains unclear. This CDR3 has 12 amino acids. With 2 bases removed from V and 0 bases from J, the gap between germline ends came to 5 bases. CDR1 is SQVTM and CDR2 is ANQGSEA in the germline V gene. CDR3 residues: CSVEFSSYEQYF. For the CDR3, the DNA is TGCAGCGTTGAATTCAGCTCCTACGAGCAGTACTTC.

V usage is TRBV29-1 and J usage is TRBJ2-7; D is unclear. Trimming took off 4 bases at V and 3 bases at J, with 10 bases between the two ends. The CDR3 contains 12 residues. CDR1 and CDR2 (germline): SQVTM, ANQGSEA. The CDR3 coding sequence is TGCAGCGTTGGGGGTAATGGCTACGAGCAGTACTTC. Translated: CSVGGNGYEQYF.